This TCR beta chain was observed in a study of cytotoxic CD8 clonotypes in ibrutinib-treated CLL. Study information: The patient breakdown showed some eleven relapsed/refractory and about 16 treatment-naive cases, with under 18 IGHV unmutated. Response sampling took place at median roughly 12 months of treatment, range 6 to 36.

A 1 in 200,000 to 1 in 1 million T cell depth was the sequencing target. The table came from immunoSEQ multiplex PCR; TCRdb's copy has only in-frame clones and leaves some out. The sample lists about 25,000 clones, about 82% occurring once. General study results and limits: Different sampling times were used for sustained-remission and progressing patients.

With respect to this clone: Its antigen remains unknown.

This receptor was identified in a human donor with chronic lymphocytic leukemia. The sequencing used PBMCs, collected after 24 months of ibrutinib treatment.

This CDR3 is CASSPPGQGAGNEQFF. CDR3 nucleotides: TGTGCCAGCTCACCACCGGGACAGGGGGCGGGCAATGAGCAGTTCTTC. V usage is TRBV18 and J usage is TRBJ2-1, with 12 bases that match TRBD1. With 0 bases clipped from V and 6 bases from J, the junction kept 3 bases outside the gene matches. The CDR3 runs 16 residues. Germline values: CDR1 KGHSH, CDR2 LQKENI.